Detailed here is one TCR beta chain. TEMRA cells were enriched by FACS, and CD4+ and CD8+ T cells were negatively isolated. These data are taken from a study of CD8 T cells in Susac syndrome. With random hexamers, 0.5 to 1 ug RNA was reverse transcribed. TCRdb independently ran MiXCR on the immunoSEQ multiplex PCR reads; one entry per CDR3 protein. The sample contains about 210,000 distinct CDR3 sequences, roughly 96% of which appear only once. This clonotype was sampled from a human donor with multiple sclerosis. The sample comprised CD4+ T cells from PBMCs.

The CDR3 sequence is CASSPSGDPNQPQHF. Written as DNA, the CDR3 is TGCGCCAGCAGTCCTTCCGGGGATCCCAATCAGCCCCAGCATTTT. The genes are TRBV5-1 and TRBJ1-5; no clear D. Germline values: CDR1 SGHRS, CDR2 YFSETQ. V was trimmed by 5 bases and J by 3 bases, leaving 15 bases between them. The CDR3 is 15 amino acids.